This record looks at one T cell receptor beta chain sequence and its context. The sample originates from a study of T-cell reconstitution after alpha-beta-depleted transplantation in children. Preparation of the TCRbeta library was carried out with unique molecular identifiers. TCRdb ran MiXCR on the PCR reads and lists one entry per CDR3 protein. The table records a few hundred thousand distinct CDR3 sequences, about 9.3% of them present only once. The V and J ends lost 2 bases and 9 bases, in that order; junction bases with no gene match: 10. The CDR3 covers 14 residues. Germline loops: CDR1 DFQATT, CDR2 SNEGSKA (reference sequence).

This chain links TRBV20-1 with TRBJ2-1, with 7 bases lining up with TRBD2. The TCR sequence derives from a human donor who donated a stem cell graft to a child with acute lymphoblastic leukemia. The sequencing here drew on PBMCs from the stem cell graft donor, taken from the stem cell graft. The DNA for the CDR3 is TGCAGTGCTAGAAGGTGGCGGGAGTCCGGTGAGCAGTTCTTC. Protein: CSARRWRESGEQFF.